The 13 T cell receptor beta chains reported below all come from one sample, sequenced in a study of cytomegalovirus exposure and HLA in healthy donors. The PCR contained 60 Vbeta and 13 Jbeta primers. Libraries were prepared by immunoSEQ multiplex PCR; TCRdb keeps only in-frame clonotypes and omits some of them. The table records approximately 150,000 clones, roughly 80% of them present only once. Sequenced material: PBMCs. These receptors all come from a woman aged 35 to 49 in good health and CMV-seropositive.

The chain carries TRBV6-1 and TRBJ1-1; no clear D. V lost 4 bases and J lost 8, with 14 bases in between. The length of the CDR3 is 13 residues. Germline lookup yields CDR1 MNHNS and CDR2 SASEGT. The CDR3: CASSAQEDREAFF. The CDR3, as DNA: TGTGCCAGCAGTGCTCAGGAAGACCGGGAAGCTTTCTTT.

J is TRBJ2-7 and V is TRBV7-2; 12 positions match TRBD1. The junction had 6 bases not matched to a gene; V was cut back by 5 bases and J by 7 bases. There are 14 residues in the CDR3. Germline-derived CDR1 and CDR2 are SGHTA and FQGNSA. For the CDR3, the DNA is TGTGCCAGCAGCATCCGGGACAGGGGGCGAGAGCAGTACTTC. Translation gives CASSIRDRGREQYF.

The chain has TRBV9 and TRBJ2-6; 11 bases are shared with TRBD1. After removal of 0 bases from V and 7 bases from J, the junction contained 6 bases not matched to a gene. This CDR3 has 17 residues. Germline lookup yields CDR1 SGDLS and CDR2 YYNGEE. The CDR3 reads CASSVASGTGGANVLTF. CDR3 in DNA: TGTGCCAGCAGCGTAGCTTCCGGGACAGGGGGAGCCAACGTCCTGACTTTC. Full variable domain (rest looked up from reference TRBV9 and TRBJ2-6): DSGVTQTPKHLITATGQRVTLRCSPRSGDLSVYWYQQSLDQGLQFLIQYYNGEERAKGNILERFSAQQFPDLHSELNLSSLELGDSALYFCASSVASGTGGANVLTFGAGSRLTVL.

The V and J genes are TRBV7-8 and TRBJ1-4; TRBD1 matches 7 bases. Germline V gene data show CDR1 as SGHVS and CDR2 as FQNEAQ. This CDR3 region has 15 residues. V lost 1 base and J lost 8; bases outside the gene matches: 7. The DNA for the CDR3 is TGTGCCAGCAGCTTAGTTCTGGGACAGAGAGAAAAACTGTTTTTT. This encodes CASSLVLGQREKLFF.

This clone appeared a single time. V gene TRBV15 combines with J gene TRBJ2-3; 12 positions match TRBD1. V was pared by 6 bases and J by 9 bases, with 7 bases of the junction left unmatched. This CDR3 has 14 residues. The germline gives CDR1 LNHNV, CDR2 YYDKDF (reference sequence). The CDR3 bases are TGTGCCACCAGGGGGACAGGGGGCGTCGGAACGCAGTATTTT. Protein: CATRGTGGVGTQYF.

This chain uses TRBV28 with TRBJ1-6; 9 bases match TRBD1. Looked up from germline, CDR1 is MDHEN and CDR2 is SYDVKM. The CDR3 is 15 amino acids. Losses at the gene ends were 5 bases for V and 8 bases for J; bases not matched to a gene: 7. The CDR3 loop reads CASSSWGQGDSPLHF. The CDR3 DNA reads TGTGCCAGCAGTAGCTGGGGACAGGGCGATTCACCCCTCCACTTT.

This chain links TRBV7-2 with TRBJ2-3; D is possibly TRBD2 (6 bases). The germline V gene has CDR1 SGHTA and CDR2 FQGNSA. This CDR3 region has 16 residues. V lost 4 bases and J 2 bases, leaving 16 bases between the germline ends. The DNA for the CDR3 is TGTGCCAGCAGCTCCGCTTTTCCGGGGGTCACAGATACGCAGTATTTT. Its translation: CASSSAFPGVTDTQYF.

The chain has TRBV5-1 and TRBJ2-1; possible D gene TRBD1, 5 bases. CDR1 is SGHRS, CDR2 YFSETQ, per germline. CDR3 size: 15 residues. V lost 0 bases to trimming and J lost 2 bases, with 9 bases between them. DNA of the CDR3: TGCGCCAGCAGCTTGGAGTCAGGGCCCTACAATGAGCAGTTCTTC. This gives the protein CASSLESGPYNEQFF.

The chain joins TRBV6-5 to TRBJ1-3; D is perhaps TRBD1 (5 bases). There are 15 residues in the CDR3. Germline values: CDR1 MNHEY, CDR2 SVGAGI. V was trimmed by 2 bases and J by 2 bases, leaving 10 bases between them. The CDR3 is CASSYDQGAGNTIYF. For the CDR3, the DNA is TGTGCCAGCAGTTACGACCAGGGTGCTGGAAACACCATATATTTT.

J is TRBJ2-2 and V is TRBV11-2, with D unresolved. Trimming pared 4 bases from V and 4 bases from J, leaving 4 bases between. Germline CDR1 reads SGHAT; CDR2 reads FQNNGV. The CDR3 consists of 12 residues. The chain's CDR3 is CASSSITGELFF. The CDR3 region has the DNA TGTGCCAGCAGCTCCATCACCGGGGAGCTGTTTTTT.

The chain combines TRBV28 with TRBJ2-2; D is perhaps TRBD1 (6 bases). Trimming took 6 bases from V and 5 from J, leaving 19 bases between them. Looked up from germline, CDR1 is MDHEN and CDR2 is SYDVKM. This CDR3 comprises 16 residues. CDR3 bases: TGTGCCAGCAGAAAATCTATGGGGGCCCGGACCGGGGAGCTGTTTTTT. Its protein product is CASRKSMGARTGELFF.

The chain links TRBV5-4 to TRBJ2-5, with D tentatively TRBD1 (6 bases). The J call may not be correct, given that the DNA end is closer to TRBJ2-7. This CDR3 contains 12 residues. The V gene's germline CDR1 is SGHNT and CDR2 YYREEE (reference sequence). The CDR3 DNA reads TGTGCCAGCAGCTTTACAGGGTACGAGCAGTACTTC. The encoded protein is CASSFTGYEQYF.

The chain links TRBV7-9 to TRBJ2-7; 8 bases are a match to TRBD2. Germline lookup yields CDR1 SEHNR and CDR2 FQNEAQ (reference sequence). The CDR3 totals 16 residues. With 5 bases clipped from V and 0 bases from J, the junction kept 9 bases outside the gene matches. The CDR3 nucleotides are TGTGCCAGCAGCGACCCTAGCGGGCTCTTCTCCTACGAGCAGTACTTC. It yields the protein CASSDPSGLFSYEQYF.